This T cell receptor beta chain appears in the sequencing data of a study of OX40 agonist ivuxolimab in advanced cancers. General study results and limits: Compared with others, partial responders at 0.1-3.0 mg/kg displayed clonal expansion among the lowest. Also present in some nonresponders was a low level of normalized T-cell clonal expansion. The study did not work out the antigen specificity of the expanded peripheral T cells.

Sequencing used immunoSEQ multiplex PCR; TCRdb keeps in-frame clones, though not all of them. The data hold about 51,000 clones, with about 88% observed a single time. This clone was found once. What it binds is not known. Germline assignment: CDR1 SNHLY and CDR2 FYNNEI. V was cut by 6 bases and J by 5 bases, with 10 bases left in between. The CDR3 is 12 residues long. This TCR came from an adult with an advanced solid tumor such as melanoma, head and neck, liver or kidney cancer. This chain links TRBV2 with TRBJ2-5; D not resolved. Here the sequenced sample was CD4+ or CD8+ T cells sorted from blood, taken in a trial of the OX40 agonist ivuxolimab. CDR3 loop: CASSATTETQYF. The DNA for the CDR3 is TGTGCCAGCAGCGCTACCACGGAGACCCAGTACTTC.